This TCR beta chain was sequenced during a study of beta chain features in type 1 diabetes. Reverse transcription of all isolated RNA meant that expressed TCRB transcripts were sequenced. Here immunoSEQ multiplex PCR was the method, and the copy in TCRdb shows in-frame clones only, minus some. The sample yields nearly 700,000 clones, 13% seen once. The germline gives CDR1 SNHLY, CDR2 FYNNEI. Trimming took 4 bases from V and 7 from J, leaving 10 bases between them. This CDR3 spans 13 amino acids. General observations from the study: Shorter TCRB CDR3s, moderately but significantly so, were found in Type 1 diabetes patients in all four CD4+ subsets.

Comment on this clone: Antigen unknown.

The sequenced material came from naive CD4+ T cells from blood. The chain links TRBV2 to TRBJ2-2; D gene ambiguous. This TCR was recovered from a man between 18 and 35 years old with type 1 diabetes. DNA for the CDR3: TGTGCCAGCAGTGGGCCTGGTGGCGGGGAGCTGTTTTTT. Its protein product is CASSGPGGGELFF.